This TCR beta chain stems from a study of OX40 agonist ivuxolimab in advanced cancers. This table comes from immunoSEQ multiplex PCR, and its TCRdb copy is limited to in-frame clones, with some not included. Found here are some 70,000 clones, around 93% of them singletons; the top ten hold around 1%. The V gene's germline CDR1 is SGDLS and CDR2 YYNGEE. The V segment lost 3 bases and the J segment 6 bases; nucleotides outside the gene matches: 6. This CDR3 contains 15 residues. The input for sequencing was CD4+ or CD8+ T cells sorted from blood, taken in a trial of the OX40 agonist ivuxolimab. The chain uses TRBV9 and TRBJ1-6; TRBD1 matches at 7 bases. The source is an adult with an advanced solid tumor such as melanoma, head and neck, liver or kidney cancer. This CDR3 is CASSGGGRLNSPLHF. The CDR3 DNA reads TGTGCCAGCAGCGGAGGGGGCCGACTTAATTCACCCCTCCACTTT.